This TCR beta chain emerged from a study of T cells in Graves' hyperthyroidism and ophthalmopathy (dated by TCRdb to about 2019). General notes on the study: Peripheral blood was sampled at the time of initial diagnosis, prior to any treatment. To identify TCR V-J signatures that set the groups apart, the researchers used a discovery cohort of 95 to 100 patients, made up of 43 with Graves' ophthalmopathy and about 55 with stable Graves' hyperthyroidism. Whether ophthalmopathy could be predicted prospectively was tested in an independent validation cohort made up of roughly 19 hyperthyroidism patients plus 17 patients who later progressed to ophthalmopathy. For training and testing, the roughly 93 patients in the discovery cohort were randomly divided in a 7:3 ratio. In more than 5 Graves' hyperthyroidism patients, the study also compared T-cell repertoires from thyroid tissue with T-cell repertoires from blood. Following sampling, methimazole starting at 30 mg daily was given to hyperthyroidism patients, and high-dose intravenous methylprednisolone was given to ophthalmopathy patients. The paper describes TCR Vbeta CDR3 sequencing of 120 to 150 peripheral blood samples, made up of 43 ophthalmopathy patients, around 78 hyperthyroidism patients and 17 progressor patients. Results the study describes overall, beyond this receptor: During validation, the model predicted progression to ophthalmopathy a median of about 5.9 months ahead of onset, with almost 71% sensitivity and under 85% specificity. A model built on a 13 V-J signature distinguished ophthalmopathy from stable hyperthyroidism, reaching 87.88% sensitivity and 81.08% specificity in cross-validation and 80%/75% in testing. Most expanded thyroid clonotypes (frequency above 0.001) were also detected in blood, a finding suggesting that blood repertoires may reflect thyroid immune responses. No statistical method was used to fix the sample size in advance, and group allocation was not hidden from the investigators.

From the cysteine through the phenylalanine, the CDR3 covers 15 amino acids. This entry keeps only the CDR3 DNA: 45 bases, framed from base 1. Trimming removed 0 bases from V and 2 bases from J, leaving 10 bases between the germline ends. CDR1 and CDR2, per the germline V gene (reference sequence), are LNHDA and SQIVND. Stable Graves' hyperthyroidism was defined as the absence of progression to ophthalmopathy over 18 months of follow-up. Hyperthyroidism patients were aged 18 to 65 years and newly diagnosed, with disease duration of less than 2 months. Exclusion was applied to patients with uncontrolled infections, other autoimmune diseases, pregnancy or lactation. Diagnoses were established on the basis of clinical symptoms, serum thyroxine and TRAb, thyroid ultrasound, and orbital computed tomography. Ficoll-Paque density gradient centrifugation was used to isolate PBMCs from approximately 10 ml of fresh peripheral blood. Total RNA was extracted with Trizol reagent, and quality was checked on an Agilent 2100 Bioanalyzer.

With regard to this clonotype: Its antigen target is currently unknown. Nothing much larger sits one base from this clone, and base qualities are not available.

TCR beta CDR3 regions were amplified from RNA transcripts. For the first round of RT-PCR on the TCR CDR3, the HTBI primer set was used together with the Qiagen OneStep RT-PCR kit. A second multiplex PCR round built the libraries, followed by size selection and purification. Sequencing of the libraries was done on an Illumina HiSeq2000 using paired-end 100 bp reads. The published analysis was carried out like this. SOAPnuke was used to process the raw data, removing reads that contained adapters or uncalled bases, had a mean Phred below 15, or lacked an exact match to the constant primer or identifier. COPE v1.2.5 was used to merge high-quality paired reads, and clonotypes were defined as unique nucleotide sequences. MiTCR v1.1 was used to align the clonotypes against IMGT TRBV, TRBD and TRBJ reference segments. Only V-J combinations with frequency above 0.0001, covering 99.2% of repertoires, were analysed. A TCS score was defined as the ratio of F50 (clonal expansion) to E x V (chaos), with BLOSUM62-based TCRdist applied between CDR3 peptides within each V-J. Welch's t-statistics and random forest reduced fewer than 600 V-J features to 13, which were used in a naive Bayes classifier (R e1071). The public sequencing data were trimmed at Q25 with fastp and processed into clonotypes with MiXCR by TCRdb, which kept only in-frame beta chains. Rows matching on CDR3 protein sequence are summarized as one entry with the most common DNA and genes. These V and J calls are TCRdb output, not the study's own analysis. This sample is represented by approximately 590,000 distinct CDR3 sequences; 15% to 17% of them were singletons. The ten largest clones capture around 7.3% of the sample.

The chain is encoded by TRBV19 joined to TRBJ2-5; there is no confident call for the D gene. This receptor was taken from a young woman with Graves' hyperthyroidism. The sample was blood. The CDR3 protein sequence reads: CASSIDLAGQETQYF. In nucleotide form, the sequence is TGTGCCAGTAGTATAGATCTTGCAGGACAAGAGACCCAGTACTTC.